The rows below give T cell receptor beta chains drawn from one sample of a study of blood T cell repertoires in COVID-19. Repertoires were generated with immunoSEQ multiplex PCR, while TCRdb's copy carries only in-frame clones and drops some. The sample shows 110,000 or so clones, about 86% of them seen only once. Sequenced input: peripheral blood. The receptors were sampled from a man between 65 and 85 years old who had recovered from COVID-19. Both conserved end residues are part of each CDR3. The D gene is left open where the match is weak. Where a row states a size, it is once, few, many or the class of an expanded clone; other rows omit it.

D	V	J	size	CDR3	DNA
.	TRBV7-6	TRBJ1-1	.	CASSLVANTEAFF	TGTGCCAGCAGCTTAGTGGCTAACACTGAAGCTTTCTTT
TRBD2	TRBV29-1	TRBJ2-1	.	CSVDSNSGLAGGPRFF	TGCAGCGTTGACAGTAATTCGGGACTAGCGGGAGGGCCTCGGTTCTTC
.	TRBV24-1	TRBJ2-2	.	CATSVESTGELFF	TGTGCCACCAGTGTAGAGAGCACCGGGGAGCTGTTTTTT
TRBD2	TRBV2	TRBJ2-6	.	CASRGGLSGANVLTF	TGTGCCAGCAGGGGAGGGCTCTCTGGGGCCAACGTCCTGACTTTC
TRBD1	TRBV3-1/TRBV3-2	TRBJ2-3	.	CASSQGGTGGDTQYF	TGTGCCAGCAGCCAAGGCGGGACAGGGGGAGATACGCAGTATTTT
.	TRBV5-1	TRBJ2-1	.	CASSLVAGANEQFF	TGCGCCAGCAGCTTGGTTGCGGGCGCCAATGAGCAGTTCTTC
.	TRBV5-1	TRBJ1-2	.	CASSSELTVNYGYTF	TGCGCCAGCAGCTCTGAACTGACAGTTAACTATGGCTACACCTTC
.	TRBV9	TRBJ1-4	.	CASSVGPEGPTGKLFF	TGTGCCAGCAGCGTAGGTCCAGAGGGTCCAACCGGGAAACTGTTTTTT
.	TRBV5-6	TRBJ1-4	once	CASSYLGGPAEKLFF	TGTGCCAGCAGCTACCTGGGGGGTCCGGCGGAAAAACTGTTTTTT
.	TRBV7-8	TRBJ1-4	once	CASSLDRTSAGDEKLFF	TGTGCCAGCAGCTTAGATAGGACATCCGCGGGGGATGAAAAACTGTTTTTT
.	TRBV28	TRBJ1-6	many	CASSQNRLNSPLHF	TGTGCCAGCAGTCAGAACAGGTTGAATTCACCCCTCCACTTT
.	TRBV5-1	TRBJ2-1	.	CASSLAQRSEQFF	TGCGCCAGCAGCTTGGCCCAGCGCTCTGAGCAGTTCTTC
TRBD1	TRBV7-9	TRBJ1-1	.	CASSVLRGQPNTEAFF	TGTGCCAGCAGCGTATTAAGGGGACAGCCAAACACTGAAGCTTTCTTT
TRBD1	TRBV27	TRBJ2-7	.	CASSLYRDRDHEQYF	TGTGCCAGCAGTTTATACCGGGACAGGGACCACGAGCAGTACTTC
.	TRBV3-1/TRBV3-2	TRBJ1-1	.	CASSHLDYPEAFF	TGTGCCAGCAGCCATTTGGACTACCCTGAAGCTTTCTTT
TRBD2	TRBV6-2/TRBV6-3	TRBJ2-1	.	CASSRLAGAYNEQFF	TGTGCCAGCAGTCGACTAGCGGGGGCCTACAATGAGCAGTTCTTC
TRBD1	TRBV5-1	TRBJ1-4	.	CASSPTGYLDGEKLFF	TGCGCCAGCAGCCCGACAGGGTATCTGGATGGGGAAAAACTGTTTTTT
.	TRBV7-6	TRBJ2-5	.	CASSLGSGDQETQYF	TGTGCCAGCAGCTTAGGTTCAGGGGACCAAGAGACCCAGTACTTC
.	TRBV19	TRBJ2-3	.	CASSMSVVADTQYF	TGTGCCAGTAGTATGTCAGTGGTGGCAGATACGCAGTATTTT
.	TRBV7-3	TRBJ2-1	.	CASSLTFVGGNEQFF	TGTGCCAGCAGCTTAACATTCGTTGGAGGTAATGAGCAGTTCTTC
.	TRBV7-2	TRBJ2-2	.	CASSGPGLSTGELFF	TGTGCCAGCAGCGGCCCGGGACTGTCCACCGGGGAGCTGTTTTTT
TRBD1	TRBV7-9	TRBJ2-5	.	CASSSDGQGAYLPRTQYF	TGTGCCAGCAGCTCAGACGGACAGGGGGCGTACTTACCGAGGACCCAGTACTTC
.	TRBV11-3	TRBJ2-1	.	CASSPSGTTSREQFF	TGTGCCAGCAGCCCCTCCGGGACAACGAGTCGTGAGCAGTTCTTC
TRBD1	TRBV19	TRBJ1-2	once	CASSLLPGQSSNYGYTF	TGTGCCAGTAGTCTTCTACCGGGACAGAGTTCTAACTATGGCTACACCTTC
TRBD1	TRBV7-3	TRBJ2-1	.	CASSSNSGTDYNEQFF	TGTGCCAGCAGCTCAAACTCCGGGACAGACTACAATGAGCAGTTCTTC
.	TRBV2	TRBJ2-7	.	CASSVSGRYEQYF	TGTGCCAGCAGTGTGAGCGGGCGGTACGAGCAGTACTTC
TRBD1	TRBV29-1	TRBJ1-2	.	CSVGGGQVSGYTF	TGCAGCGTTGGTGGGGGACAGGTGTCTGGCTACACCTTC
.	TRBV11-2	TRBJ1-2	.	CASSSPRQGYGYTF	TGTGCCAGCAGCTCTCCCCGGCAGGGCTATGGCTACACCTTC
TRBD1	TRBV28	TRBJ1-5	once	CASSPVGQGDFNQPQHF	TGTGCCAGCAGTCCTGTGGGACAGGGGGACTTCAATCAGCCCCAGCATTTT
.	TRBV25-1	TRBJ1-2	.	CASSDFRGNYGYTF	TGTGCCAGCAGTGACTTCAGGGGTAACTATGGCTACACCTTC
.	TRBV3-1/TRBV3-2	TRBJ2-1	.	CASSPWRGRGQFF	TGTGCCAGCAGCCCTTGGCGGGGAAGGGGGCAGTTCTTC
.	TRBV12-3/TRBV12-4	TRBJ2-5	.	CASSPGQETQYF	TGTGCCAGCAGCCCAGGGCAAGAGACCCAGTACTTC
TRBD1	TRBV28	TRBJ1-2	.	CASSDRDRGPYGYTF	TGTGCCAGCAGTGACCGGGACAGGGGGCCTTATGGCTACACCTTC
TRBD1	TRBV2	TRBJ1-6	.	CASTPDRGSSPLHF	TGTGCCAGCACCCCAGACAGGGGTAGTTCACCCCTCCACTTT
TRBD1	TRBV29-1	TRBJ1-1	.	CSVSTGGTEAFF	TGCAGCGTCTCTACAGGGGGGACTGAAGCTTTCTTT
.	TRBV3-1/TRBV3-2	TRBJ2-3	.	CASSRRTGTDTQYF	TGTGCCAGCAGCCGGAGGACAGGCACAGATACGCAGTATTTT
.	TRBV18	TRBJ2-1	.	CASSPLRAYNEQFF	TGTGCCAGCTCACCTCTTCGGGCCTACAATGAGCAGTTCTTC
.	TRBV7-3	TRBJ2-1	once	CASSPGDRTEQFF	TGTGCCAGCAGCCCGGGGGACAGAACGGAGCAGTTCTTC
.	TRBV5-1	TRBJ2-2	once	CASSTRVDTGELFF	TGCGCCAGCAGCACCCGGGTCGACACCGGGGAGCTGTTTTTT